This T cell receptor (beta chain) originates from a study of CD8 T cells in Susac syndrome. RNA amounts of roughly 0.45 to 1 ug underwent reverse transcription with random hexamers. MiXCR was run by TCRdb on the immunoSEQ multiplex PCR reads, yielding one entry per CDR3 protein. The sample holds 180,000 or so distinct CDR3 sequences, roughly 96% seen once. The germline V gene encodes CDR1 SGHAT and CDR2 FQDESV (reference sequence). V lost 0 bases and J lost 0, with 6 bases in between. This CDR3 comprises 14 residues. This TCR was recovered from a human donor with multiple sclerosis. The genes are TRBV11-1 and TRBJ2-7; D is unresolved. The sequencing sample was made of CD4+ T cells from PBMCs. CDR3 DNA sequence: TGTGCCAGCAGCTTAGCGGCTCCCTCCTACGAGCAGTACTTC. This encodes CASSLAAPSYEQYF.